The count of the clone carrying this T cell receptor beta chain is one. Germline loops: CDR1 LNHDA, CDR2 SQIVND (reference sequence). This CDR3 comprises 18 residues. The junction had 23 bases not matched to a gene; V was cut back by 5 bases and J by 12 bases. Naive CD8 isolation took CD45RO-negative cells positively selected for CCR7 and excluded terminally differentiated effector memory CD45RA+ cells. The data are from a study of shared clonotypes between healthy human individuals. The data were produced by immunoSEQ multiplex PCR, yet TCRdb's version contains in-frame clones alone and is incomplete. This table holds about 590,000 clones, just under 97% found once.

The sequenced material came from naive CD8+ T cells sorted from blood. This TCR was sampled from a woman aged 30 to 39 in good health. The J gene is TRBJ2-1, the V gene TRBV19; 9 nucleotides line up with TRBD2. As DNA, the CDR3 is TGTGCCAGTAGTGATGTTTTCGGGGCGGGAGGGTACAATGATGGGCAGTTCTTC. It specifies CASSDVFGAGGYNDGQFF.